These 19 T cell receptor beta chains share one sample of origin, sequenced in a study of tissue T cells after allogeneic stem cell transplantation. The method was immunoSEQ multiplex PCR; TCRdb's version includes in-frame clones alone and lacks a portion of them. The sample yields some 7,900 clones, 65% to 80% seen once. The specimen was skin, collected at autopsy. The receptor source for this set is an older male patient with steroid-refractory graft-versus-host disease after an allogeneic stem cell transplant. The graft donor may account for some of the T cells.

The J gene is TRBJ1-2, the V gene TRBV7-9, with D maybe TRBD1 (6 bases). The germline V and J ends were trimmed by 2 bases and 8 bases, with 18 bases remaining between them. Germline V gene lookup returns CDR1 SEHNR and CDR2 FQNEAQ (reference sequence). The CDR3 totals 15 residues. CDR3 DNA: TGTGCCAGCAGCTTAACAGGGTCTACTCTATGGGGCTACACCTTC. As protein: CASSLTGSTLWGYTF.

The chain employs TRBV19 and TRBJ1-5, with 9 nucleotides matching TRBD1. The V gene end was trimmed by 6 bases and the J gene end by 1 base; junction bases not matched to a gene: 7. Per the germline V gene, CDR1 is LNHDA and CDR2 is SQIVND (reference sequence). This CDR3 contains 16 residues. The CDR3 DNA reads as TGTGCCAGTAGAGGCTGGGGACAGGGAAGCAATCAGCCCCAGCATTTT. It encodes CASRGWGQGSNQPQHF.

The chain carries TRBV5-1 and TRBJ2-1, with D possibly TRBD2 on 7 matching bases. From germline, CDR1 is SGHRS and CDR2 YFSETQ. The CDR3 consists of 14 residues. Trimming left V 4 bases short and J 7 bases short, with 15 bases between. The CDR3 is CASSPIRGGNEQFF. The CDR3 region has the DNA TGCGCCAGCAGCCCAATTAGGGGGGGTAATGAGCAGTTCTTC. The full variable domain, rest sourced from reference TRBV5-1 and TRBJ2-1, is KAGVTQTPRYLIKTRGQQVTLSCSPISGHRSVSWYQQTPGQGLQFLFEYFSETQRNKGNFPGRFSGRQFSNSRSEMNVSTLELGDSALYLCASSPIRGGNEQFFGPGTRLTVL.

The chain employs TRBV27 and TRBJ1-1, with TRBD1 matching 11 bases. Trimming took 4 bases from V and 1 from J; bases not matched to a gene: 5. The CDR3 extends over 16 amino acids. Germline CDR1 and CDR2: MNHEY and SMNVEV (reference sequence). The CDR3 loop is CASSSFGQGANTEAFF. The CDR3 coding sequence is TGTGCCAGCAGTTCATTCGGACAGGGGGCGAACACTGAAGCTTTCTTT.

This sequence joins TRBV24-1 and TRBJ2-2; the match to TRBD1 covers 8 bases. The CDR3 spans 17 residues. Germline V lookup: CDR1 KGHDR, CDR2 SFDVKD. The V and J ends lost 3 bases and 1 base, in that order; junction bases with no gene match: 6. The CDR3 DNA sequence: TGTGCCACCAGTGATCTGTCCGGGACAGGGAACACCGGGGAGCTGTTTTTT. The encoded protein is CATSDLSGTGNTGELFF.

The chain combines TRBV5-4 with TRBJ1-1, with D possibly TRBD1 on 5 matching bases. The CDR3 totals 17 residues. Trimming took 4 bases from V and 0 from J, leaving 19 bases between them. In germline, CDR1 is SGHNT, CDR2 YYREEE (reference sequence). CDR3 nucleotide sequence: TGTGCCAGCAGCGAGTGGGGCCGCAGGGAAATGAACACTGAAGCTTTCTTT. Protein product: CASSEWGRREMNTEAFF.

The chain has TRBV19 and TRBJ2-5; TRBD2 matches at 10 bases. V shed 3 bases, J shed 0 bases, and the junction held 4 bases outside the gene matches. The CDR3 extends over 16 amino acids. CDR1 and CDR2 (germline): LNHDA, SQIVND (reference sequence). Here the CDR3 reads CASSIRLAGYQETQYF. The CDR3 DNA reads TGTGCCAGTAGTATCAGACTAGCGGGCTACCAAGAGACCCAGTACTTC.

This rearrangement joins TRBV21-1 to TRBJ1-2; no check of the table's D call, TRBD1, against the DNA was made. TRBV21-1 is termed a pseudogene. The CDR3 runs to 17 residues. CDR3: CASSYRDRGRGQVGYTF. DNA of the CDR3: TGTGCCAGCAGCTACCGGGACAGGGGGCGCGGGCAGGTTGGCTACACCTTC.

This CDR3 reads CASSGTGGSYNEQFF. The CDR3 coding sequence is TGTGCCAGCAGTGGGACAGGGGGCTCCTACAATGAGCAGTTCTTC. The rearrangement links TRBV6-4 to TRBJ2-1; 10 bases agree with TRBD1. V was clipped by 4 bases and J by 0 bases; unmatched bases: 0. The CDR3 loop spans 15 amino acids. CDR1 is MRHNA and CDR2 is SNTAGT in the germline V gene.

V is TRBV27 and J is TRBJ2-5; the D call may be TRBD1 or TRBD2 (6 bases each). Germline-derived CDR1 and CDR2 are MNHEY and SMNVEV (reference sequence). The CDR3 is 15 amino acids. The V end was cut by 5 bases, the J end by 5 bases, with 18 bases between. The CDR3 coding sequence is TGTGCCAGCAGTAGGGGTAAGGGGGGTAAGGAGACCCAGTACTTC. Protein product: CASSRGKGGKETQYF.

The DNA for the CDR3 is TGTGCCAGCAGCCAAGGCTTGGGGGCCAATCAGTCCTACGAGCAGTACTTC. It specifies CASSQGLGANQSYEQYF. The chain is built from TRBV7-7 and TRBJ2-7, with TRBD1 as a possible D gene (6 bases). V shed 5 bases and J shed 1 base, with 21 bases lying between them. The CDR3 contains 17 residues. Germline V gene sequence: CDR1 SSHAT, CDR2 FNYEAQ (reference sequence).

The chain is built from TRBV5-4 and TRBJ1-3; a possible D gene is TRBD1 (6 bases). Trimming removed 5 bases from V and 2 bases from J, with 17 bases in between. The CDR3 contains 16 residues. In germline, CDR1 is SGHNT, CDR2 YYREEE (reference sequence). The CDR3 region has the DNA TGTGCCAGCAGGATAAAGGGGGAGACAGCTGGAAACACCATATATTTT. It yields the protein CASRIKGETAGNTIYF.

This chain joins TRBV5-5 and TRBJ2-2; TRBD1 is a possible D gene (5 bases). Trimming took 2 bases from V and 4 from J, leaving 12 bases between them. CDR3 length: 15 residues. CDR1 SGHKS and CDR2 YYEKEE come from the germline V gene (reference sequence). CDR3 residues: CASSFRQWPTGELFF. Written as DNA, the CDR3 is TGTGCCAGCAGCTTTAGACAGTGGCCCACCGGGGAGCTGTTTTTT.

The genes are TRBV5-1 and TRBJ2-6; D might be TRBD1 or TRBD2, each matching 5 bases. CDR1 is SGHRS and CDR2 is YFSETQ in the germline V gene. V was shortened by 4 bases and J by 0 bases, with 20 bases between the two germline ends. CDR3 length equals 19 residues. The CDR3 DNA follows: TGCGCCAGCAGCGTGGGGACCAGGAGATTAAGCTCTGGGGCCAACGTCCTGACTTTC. As protein: CASSVGTRRLSSGANVLTF.

As regards this clone: An end of the junction differs from the germline gene, which may be a read error. The V gene is TRBV2, the J gene TRBJ2-3; 10 nucleotides agree with TRBD2. Germline V CDR1 and CDR2: SNHLY, FYNNEI. CDR3 length equals 19 residues. The DNA for the CDR3 is TGTGCCAGCACTGAAGAACTAGCGGGGTACGCCCCGGGCACAGATACGCAGTATTTT. The encoded protein is CASTEELAGYAPGTDTQYF.

This clone was found a few times. The chain couples TRBV5-5 to TRBJ1-6, with 9 nucleotides matching TRBD1. This CDR3 is built from 15 residues. V dropped 3 bases and J dropped 9; count of bases not matched to a gene: 7. CDR1 and CDR2 (germline): SGHKS, YYEKEE (reference sequence). The CDR3 protein is CASSSGQGISSPLHF. The CDR3 bases are TGTGCCAGCAGCTCGGGACAGGGAATTAGTTCACCCCTCCACTTT. Variable domain in full (rest from reference TRBV5-5 and TRBJ1-6): DAGVTQSPTHLIKTRGQQVTLRCSPISGHKSVSWYQQVLGQGPQFIFQYYEKEERGRGNFPDRFSARQFPNYSSELNVNALLLGDSALYLCASSSGQGISSPLHFGNGTRLTVT.

The gene calls are TRBV6-5 and TRBJ2-3; weak D call: TRBD2 (5 bases). Looked up from germline, CDR1 is MNHEY and CDR2 is SVGAGI. This CDR3 spans 13 amino acids. Trimming took off 6 bases at V and 0 bases at J, with 7 bases between the two ends. The CDR3 here is CASRWTSTDTQYF. CDR3 coding DNA: TGTGCCAGCAGGTGGACTAGCACAGATACGCAGTATTTT.

This sequence joins TRBV5-1 and TRBJ2-3; 12 nucleotides line up with TRBD1. J lost 3 bases, V lost 4 bases, and 6 bases had no gene match. The CDR3 totals 16 residues. Germline V gene sequence: CDR1 SGHRS, CDR2 YFSETQ. For the CDR3, the DNA is TGCGCCAGCAGCCCTGGGACAGGGGGCGTAACAGATACGCAGTATTTT. It encodes CASSPGTGGVTDTQYF. Complete variable domain (other parts from reference TRBV5-1 and TRBJ2-3): KAGVTQTPRYLIKTRGQQVTLSCSPISGHRSVSWYQQTPGQGLQFLFEYFSETQRNKGNFPGRFSGRQFSNSRSEMNVSTLELGDSALYLCASSPGTGGVTDTQYFGPGTRLTVL.

This clone came up a few times. The chain employs TRBV19 and TRBJ2-2; no definite D call. V lost 9 bases, J lost 6 bases, and 14 bases lay in between. This CDR3 is 13 amino acids long. The germline gives CDR1 LNHDA, CDR2 SQIVND (reference sequence). This CDR3 reads CASARLTPGELFF. In DNA form, the CDR3 reads TGTGCCAGCGCCCGTTTAACGCCCGGGGAGCTGTTTTTT.